A single sample is the source of the 17 T cell receptor beta chains below, sequenced in a study of beta chain features in type 1 diabetes. Points from the study as a whole: Moderate but significant shortening of TCRB CDR3s was recorded in all four CD4+ subsets from Type 1 diabetes patients.

Their recognized antigens are unknown. Investigators reverse transcribed all isolated RNA, so they sequenced expressed TCRB transcripts. Libraries were prepared by immunoSEQ multiplex PCR; TCRdb keeps only in-frame clonotypes and omits some of them. The sample consists of 500,000 to 800,000 clones, roughly 12% of them appearing once. The sequencing sample was made of naive CD4+ T cells from blood. All receptors come from a man aged 25 to 40 with type 1 diabetes.

A note on this clone: The sample has other DNA sequences that encode this CDR3 too. This rearrangement joins TRBV7-3 to TRBJ1-1; 7 nucleotides match TRBD1. Germline-derived CDR1 and CDR2 are SGHTA and FQGTGA. This CDR3 has 13 residues. V shed 4 bases, J shed 5 bases, and the junction held 4 bases outside the gene matches. The CDR3 DNA follows: TGTGCCAGCAGCTCCGACAGGGATACTGAAGCTTTCTTT. Amino acids: CASSSDRDTEAFF. Using reference TRBV7-3 and TRBJ1-1 for the parts outside the CDR3, the full variable domain is GAGVSQTPSNKVTEKGKYVELRCDPISGHTALYWYRQSLGQGPEFLIYFQGTGAADDSGLPNDRFFAVRPEGSVSTLKIQRTERGDSAVYLCASSSDRDTEAFFGQGTRLTVV.

The CDR3 coding sequence is TGTGCCACCACCGGACAGGGTGGATCCTACAATGAGCAGTTCTTC. Translating it yields CATTGQGGSYNEQFF. J is TRBJ2-1 and V is TRBV7-2; the match to TRBD1 covers 8 bases. J was trimmed by 1 base and V by 10 bases; bases with no gene match: 9. The CDR3 has 15 residues. Germline-derived CDR1 and CDR2 are SGHTA and FQGNSA.

CDR3 loop: CASSSLEGAGETQYF. As DNA, the CDR3 is TGTGCCAGCAGTTCATTGGAGGGGGCGGGGGAGACCCAGTACTTC. The rearrangement uses TRBV25-1 and TRBJ2-5, with D possibly TRBD1 on 7 matching bases. The CDR3 runs 15 residues. Germline CDR1 and CDR2: MGHDK and SYGVNS. V was pared by 5 bases and J by 5 bases, with 18 bases between.

V and J are TRBV11-2 and TRBJ2-5, with 11 nucleotides matching TRBD2. With 8 bases clipped from V and 1 base from J, the junction kept 9 bases outside the gene matches. The CDR3 is 16 residues long. CDR1 is SGHAT, CDR2 FQNNGV, per germline. The CDR3 sequence is CASGRSLAGGQETQYF. For the CDR3, the DNA is TGTGCCAGCGGCAGGAGTCTAGCGGGGGGCCAAGAGACCCAGTACTTC. Full variable domain (rest looked up from reference TRBV11-2 and TRBJ2-5): EAGVAQSPRYKIIEKRQSVAFWCNPISGHATLYWYQQILGQGPKLLIQFQNNGVVDDSQLPKDRFSAERLKGVDSTLKIQPAKLEDSAVYLCASGRSLAGGQETQYFGPGTRLLVL.

The gene calls are TRBV4-2 and TRBJ2-7; D remains unclear. CDR3 length equals 14 residues. V gave up 5 bases and J gave up 3 bases, with 14 bases separating them. Per germline, CDR1 LGHNA and CDR2 YNFKEQ. Written as DNA, the CDR3 is TGTGCCAGCAGCGACCGGGCCCGGCGCTACGAGCAGTACTTC. Translated: CASSDRARRYEQYF.

This clone was recorded a few times. The chain has TRBV28 and TRBJ1-3, with D unresolved. Germline V gene lookup returns CDR1 MDHEN and CDR2 SYDVKM. There are 12 residues in the CDR3. V lost 1 base and J 3 bases, leaving 1 base between the germline ends. The CDR3 nucleotides are TGTGCCAGCAGTTTATTTGGAAACACCATATATTTT. Its translation: CASSLFGNTIYF.

The chain employs TRBV4-2 and TRBJ1-2; TRBD1 is a possible D gene (6 bases). V dropped 0 bases and J dropped 6 bases, with 17 bases sitting between them. The CDR3 spans 16 residues. The V gene's germline CDR1 is LGHNA and CDR2 YNFKEQ. CDR3 in DNA: TGTGCCAGCAGCCAAGACGGGACAAGGGTAAATCATGGCTACACCTTC. Its protein is CASSQDGTRVNHGYTF.

The chain has TRBV6-6 and TRBJ1-5, with D perhaps matching TRBD1 (5 bases). V was clipped by 7 bases and J by 0 bases, with 16 bases between them. The CDR3 spans 16 residues. The germline CDR1 and CDR2 sequences are MNHNY and SVGAGI (reference sequence). CDR3 residues: CASTDRGVNSNQPQHF. CDR3 nucleotides: TGTGCCAGCACCGACCGGGGCGTCAATAGCAATCAGCCCCAGCATTTT.

The chain links TRBV5-4 to TRBJ1-2; 11 nucleotides match TRBD1. J lost 7 bases, V lost 0 bases, and 2 bases had no gene match. Germline loops: CDR1 SGHNT, CDR2 YYREEE (reference sequence). This CDR3 comprises 14 residues. In DNA, the CDR3 is TGTGCCAGCAGCTTGGCCGGGACAGGGGGTGGCTACACCTTC. Translation gives CASSLAGTGGGYTF.

This clone showed up just a few times. The chain employs TRBV9 and TRBJ2-3, with 8 bases matching TRBD2. This CDR3 is built from 16 residues. Germline loops: CDR1 SGDLS, CDR2 YYNGEE. Trimming removed 4 bases from V and 6 bases from J; junction bases left unmatched: 13. The CDR3 region has the DNA TGTGCCAGCAGCTTTAGCGGGGTGTCATCTCCGGATACGCAGTATTTT. As protein: CASSFSGVSSPDTQYF.

This chain links TRBV11-3 with TRBJ2-1, with D hard to call. Germline V CDR1 and CDR2: SGHNT, YENEEA. The CDR3 has 15 residues. Trimming took off 3 bases at V and 4 bases at J, with 13 bases between the two ends. The CDR3 DNA reads as TGTGCCAGCAGCTTCTGGCAGCTTGGTTACAATGAGCAGTTCTTC. It is translated as CASSFWQLGYNEQFF.

As regards this clone: The same CDR3 also results from other DNA sequences found in this sample. The CDR3, as DNA: TGTGCCAGCAGCTTGGATAGGAACACTGAAGCTTTCTTT. This codes for CASSLDRNTEAFF. The chain is built from TRBV5-4 and TRBJ1-1; D gene ambiguous. CDR1 and CDR2 from the germline V gene are SGHNT and YYREEE (reference sequence). Trimming removed 0 bases from V and 1 base from J, with 4 bases in between. This CDR3 is 13 amino acids long.

This clone came up a few times. The rearrangement uses TRBV7-2 and TRBJ1-3; D ambiguous. V was shortened by 5 bases and J by 9 bases, with 14 bases between the two germline ends. The CDR3 runs to 13 residues. The germline V gene encodes CDR1 SGHTA and CDR2 FQGNSA. CDR3 sequence reads: CASSPPFPGTIYF. In DNA form, the CDR3 reads TGTGCCAGCAGCCCCCCTTTTCCCGGCACCATATATTTT.

CDR3 residues: CASSQDPNGYSGNTIYF. The DNA of the CDR3 is TGCGCCAGCAGCCAAGATCCAAACGGATACTCTGGAAACACCATATATTTT. This chain links TRBV4-1 with TRBJ1-3; D is undetermined. The CDR3 runs to 17 residues. In germline, CDR1 is MGHRA, CDR2 YSYEKL. V gave up 0 bases and J gave up 0 bases, with 12 bases separating them.

V is TRBV7-9 and J is TRBJ2-3; 11 bases map to TRBD1. CDR1 is SEHNR and CDR2 is FQNEAQ in the germline V gene (reference sequence). The CDR3 has 15 amino acids. V lost 6 bases and J lost 7; bases outside the gene matches: 9. The CDR3 loop is CASSQTGTGGNTQYF. The CDR3 nucleotides read TGTGCCAGCAGTCAAACCGGGACAGGGGGGAATACGCAGTATTTT.

The chain recombines TRBV30 with TRBJ2-2, with 7 bases lining up with TRBD1. V lost 5 bases to trimming and J lost 2 bases; unmatched junction nucleotides: 2. The CDR3 runs 13 residues. Germline V gives CDR1 GTSNPN, CDR2 SVGIG (reference sequence). CDR3 in amino acids: CAWDRENTGELFF. The CDR3 DNA reads TGTGCCTGGGACAGGGAAAACACCGGGGAGCTGTTTTTT.

The chain links TRBV5-1 to TRBJ2-7; no clear D gene. From germline, CDR1 is SGHRS and CDR2 YFSETQ. The CDR3 totals 12 residues. Trimming cost V 4 bases and J 5 bases, with 10 bases left between them. As DNA, the CDR3 is TGCGCCAGCAGCCAGGAATCGAACGAGCAGTACTTC. The encoded protein is CASSQESNEQYF.